The TCR beta chain described here comes from a study of PD-1 blockade in classical Hodgkin lymphoma. Findings and limits, study-wide: The study reported lower baseline TCR diversity in newly diagnosed patients than in healthy donors. Repertoires differed for reasons still undefined, possibly disease activity or prior therapy.

As to time point: newly diagnosed, previously untreated cHL patient sample. PBMCs from untreated, newly diagnosed classical Hodgkin lymphoma were comparison samples. Sequenced by immunoSEQ multiplex PCR; TCRdb stores in-frame clones only, minus some. Counted here are 45,000 to 60,000 clones, around 90% occurring once; the ten biggest clones make up around 5%. A word on this clone: Its antigen is not known.

This CDR3 is built from 15 residues. The germline V and J ends were trimmed by 6 bases and 1 base, with 15 bases remaining between them. CDR1 is MNHNY and CDR2 is SVGAGI in the germline V gene (reference sequence). The receptor's source is a human donor with classical Hodgkin lymphoma. This chain joins TRBV6-6 and TRBJ1-1; D not certain. The sequencing sample was made of peripheral blood mononuclear cells (PBMCs). In DNA form, the CDR3 reads TGTGCCAGCAGCTATTTGGACGGGCAGAACACTGAAGCTTTCTTT. It yields the protein CASSYLDGQNTEAFF.